Listed below are T cell receptor beta chains from one sample, sequenced in a study of beta chain bispecific antibodies for T cell cancers. Each CDR3 protein is one row after TCRdb ran MiXCR on the 5' RACE reads. The sample has 20,000 to 25,000 distinct CDR3 sequences; approximately 2% are singletons. These TCRs are of unknown antigen specificity. The sequenced sample was healthy donor T cells cultured with leukemia cells, obtained from a culture containing a bispecific antibody targeting TCR Vbeta12. The receptor source for this set is a human donor in good health. Some clones in this sample may be carry-over from other donors' samples. Each CDR3 is given with its conserved first and last residue. A D gene is named only where the DNA matches it firmly. Clone size is shown for a subset of rows, as once, few, many or a class of expanded clone.

clone_size j_call v_call d_call cdr3_aa cdr3_nt
many TRBJ1-1 TRBV29-1 - CSVAGTLNSGTEAFF TGCAGCGTTGCGGGGACCCTTAACTCGGGCACTGAAGCTTTCTTT
many TRBJ1-2 TRBV4-1 TRBD1 CASSRGLDGYTF TGCGCCAGCAGCAGGGGGCTTGATGGCTACACCTTC
many TRBJ2-5 TRBV20-1 - CSAPRAGRPETQYF TGCAGTGCTCCCCGGGCAGGGAGACCAGAGACCCAGTACTTC
many TRBJ1-1 TRBV7-9 TRBD1 CASSHRGTEAFF TGTGCCAGCAGCCACAGGGGAACTGAAGCTTTCTTT
few TRBJ2-1 TRBV7-8 - CASSSESRGLSYNEQFF TGTGCCAGCAGTTCAGAATCGCGAGGCCTCTCCTACAATGAGCAGTTCTTC
many TRBJ2-7 TRBV4-1 - CASSQDPGETYEQYF TGCGCCAGCAGCCAAGATCCAGGCGAGACCTACGAGCAGTACTTC
many TRBJ2-3 TRBV12-3/TRBV12-4 - CASRAENAADTQYF TGTGCCAGCAGAGCCGAAAACGCCGCGGATACGCAGTATTTT
many TRBJ1-2 TRBV27 - CASSLYGGTDFGGYTF TGTGCCAGCAGTTTATACGGCGGGACGGACTTCGGGGGCTACACCTTC
many TRBJ1-3 TRBV28 - CASRSRHLSGNTIYF TGTGCCAGCAGATCTCGACACCTCTCTGGAAACACCATATATTTT
medium-sized TRBJ2-7 TRBV6-5 - CASSTGPSPSYEQYF TGTGCCAGCAGTACAGGTCCCTCGCCCTCCTACGAGCAGTACTTC
- TRBJ2-4 TRBV19 - CASSPTGFGENIQYF TGTGCCAGTAGTCCTACCGGGTTCGGCGAAAACATTCAGTACTTC
many TRBJ1-1 TRBV6-5 - CASSYSGENTEAFF TGTGCCAGCAGTTACTCAGGGGAGAACACTGAAGCTTTCTTT
medium-sized TRBJ2-1 TRBV20-1 - CSARDPGGYDNEQFF TGCAGTGCTAGAGACCCAGGGGGGTACGACAATGAGCAGTTCTTC
few TRBJ1-5 TRBV5-6 - CASSSRFRGNQPQHF TGTGCCAGCAGCTCCCGGTTCAGGGGCAATCAGCCCCAGCATTTT
many TRBJ2-7 TRBV2 TRBD2 CASKGAGGGAHEQYF TGTGCCAGCAAAGGGGCTGGCGGGGGGGCCCACGAGCAGTACTTC
many TRBJ2-3 TRBV6-6 - CASRTEQGTDTQYF TGTGCCAGCAGAACCGAACAGGGCACAGATACGCAGTATTTT
many TRBJ2-1 TRBV4-1 - CASSSEPNPPYNEQFF TGCGCCAGCAGTTCAGAGCCAAATCCACCCTACAATGAGCAGTTCTTC
many TRBJ2-3 TRBV7-3 TRBD2 CASSLLGGSTDTQYF TGTGCCAGCAGCTTGCTCGGGGGGAGCACAGATACGCAGTATTTT
many TRBJ1-5 TRBV20-1 - CSARDRRGGSNQPQHF TGCAGTGCTAGAGATAGAAGGGGAGGAAGCAATCAGCCCCAGCATTTT
many TRBJ2-1 TRBV20-1 TRBD2 CSADIILAGGGNEQFF TGCAGTGCCGACATCATACTAGCGGGGGGGGGTAATGAGCAGTTCTTC
large TRBJ1-1 TRBV5-1 TRBD1 CASSSLTGVGTEAFF TGCGCCAGCAGCTCGCTCACAGGGGTCGGGACTGAAGCTTTCTTT
many TRBJ2-1 TRBV6-5 TRBD2 CASSYLARGGITFF TGTGCCAGCAGTTATTTGGCTCGGGGAGGGATAACCTTCTTC
many TRBJ2-5 TRBV2 - CASTPDQSQETQYF TGTGCCAGCACCCCTGACCAGAGCCAAGAGACCCAGTACTTC
many TRBJ2-3 TRBV27 TRBD2 CASSSRLAGYRPGDTQYF TGTGCCAGCAGTTCACGACTAGCGGGTTATAGACCGGGCGATACGCAGTATTTT
many TRBJ1-4 TRBV27 - CASSARFATNEKLFF TGTGCCAGCAGCGCACGGTTCGCAACTAATGAAAAACTGTTTTTT
many TRBJ1-4 TRBV11-2 - CASSPISGHGFGGEKLFF TGTGCCAGCAGCCCAATTTCAGGTCATGGCTTCGGGGGTGAAAAACTGTTTTTT
many TRBJ1-1 TRBV30 - CAWSWTNTEAFF TGTGCCTGGAGCTGGACCAACACTGAAGCTTTCTTT
many TRBJ2-1 TRBV5-6 - CASSLGTPEQFF TGTGCCAGCAGCTTAGGGACCCCCGAACAGTTCTTC
many TRBJ2-1 TRBV12-3/TRBV12-4 TRBD2 CASSLGGGGREQFF TGTGCCAGCAGTTTGGGCGGGGGGGGCAGAGAGCAGTTCTTC
many TRBJ2-7 TRBV9 - CASSEGPGDGTYEQYF TGTGCCAGCAGTGAGGGACCGGGAGACGGGACCTACGAGCAGTACTTC
many TRBJ2-7 TRBV6-5 TRBD1 CASSYRTGLSEQYF TGTGCCAGCAGTTACAGGACAGGGTTAAGCGAGCAGTACTTC
few TRBJ1-2 TRBV18 - CASSRTTSVWADTF TGTGCCAGCTCACGGACCACCTCTGTTTGGGCGGACACCTTC
many TRBJ1-1 TRBV9 - CASSVTGWSEAFF TGTGCCAGCAGCGTTACAGGGTGGAGTGAAGCTTTCTTT
many TRBJ2-7 TRBV28 - CASSLYRAETYEQYF TGTGCCAGCAGTTTGTACAGGGCCGAGACCTACGAGCAGTACTTC
many TRBJ2-5 TRBV7-9 - CASSLASRGLQETQYF TGTGCCAGCAGCTTAGCTTCCCGGGGTCTACAAGAGACCCAGTACTTC
many TRBJ1-2 TRBV12-3/TRBV12-4 - CASSLVAGFRGYTF TGTGCCAGCAGTTTAGTTGCAGGCTTCAGAGGCTACACCTTC
many TRBJ2-7 TRBV5-6 - CASSLDGVFYEQYF TGTGCCAGCAGCTTGGACGGGGTATTCTACGAGCAGTACTTC
few TRBJ2-7 TRBV28 TRBD2 CASSLAGLDYEQYF TGTGCCAGCAGTTTGGCCGGACTAGACTACGAGCAGTACTTC
few TRBJ1-6 TRBV19 - CASSPYGTFNSPLHF TGTGCCAGTAGTCCCTACGGAACCTTTAATTCACCCCTCCACTTT
few TRBJ2-3 TRBV12-3/TRBV12-4 - CASTDLGTQYF TGTGCCAGCACCGACCTAGGTACGCAGTATTTT
many TRBJ2-7 TRBV27 - CASSLWPGTYEQYF TGTGCCAGCAGTTTATGGCCGGGGACCTACGAGCAGTACTTC
many TRBJ1-1 TRBV7-9 - CASSFQVEGTEAFF TGTGCCAGCAGCTTTCAGGTCGAGGGCACTGAAGCTTTCTTT
many TRBJ1-2 TRBV6-5 - CASREGGNRGYTF TGTGCCAGCAGGGAAGGTGGGAATCGGGGCTACACCTTC
many TRBJ2-3 TRBV4-2 TRBD2 CASRPASGGFTDTQYF TGTGCCAGCAGGCCTGCTAGCGGGGGTTTCACAGATACGCAGTATTTT
few TRBJ1-5 TRBV6-1 - CASTPDSHNQPQHF TGTGCCAGCACCCCGGACAGCCACAATCAGCCCCAGCATTTT
many TRBJ1-6 TRBV6-2/TRBV6-3 - CASSPTASGSPLHF TGTGCCAGCAGCCCCACCGCATCGGGTTCACCCCTCCACTTT
many TRBJ2-3 TRBV5-4 TRBD1 CASSWGTGDLYTQYF TGTGCCAGCAGCTGGGGGACAGGGGACCTTTATACGCAGTATTTT
many TRBJ2-2 TRBV2 - CASCRENTGELFF TGTGCCAGCTGCCGGGAGAACACCGGGGAGCTGTTTTTT
many TRBJ2-7 TRBV7-9 - CASSFPGTTSYEQYF TGTGCCAGCAGCTTCCCCGGGACAACATCCTACGAGCAGTACTTC
many TRBJ1-1 TRBV30 - CAWSVMNTEAFF TGTGCCTGGAGTGTAATGAACACTGAAGCTTTCTTT